The 23 T cell receptor beta chains presented below share a single source sample, sequenced in a study of T-cell reconstitution after alpha-beta-depleted transplantation in children. Unique molecular identifiers tagged the TCRbeta library. TCRdb reprocessed the PCR reads via MiXCR and lists one record per CDR3 protein. The sample yields 150,000 to 250,000 distinct CDR3 sequences, more than 14% seen once. Source: PBMCs from the stem cell graft donor, taken from the stem cell graft. Receptors originate from a human donor who donated a stem cell graft to a child with acute lymphoblastic leukemia.

The chain is built from TRBV19 and TRBJ2-5; tentatively, D is TRBD2 (6 bases). Deletions cut 5 bases from V and 3 bases from J, with 16 bases between. The CDR3 consists of 15 residues. The germline V gene has CDR1 LNHDA and CDR2 SQIVND (reference sequence). CDR3 in amino acids: CASSGRRAIEETQYF. In DNA, the CDR3 is TGTGCCAGTAGTGGACGGAGGGCCATCGAAGAGACCCAGTACTTC. The full variable domain, in which reference TRBV19 and TRBJ2-5 provide the parts outside the CDR3, is DGGITQSPKYLFRKEGQNVTLSCEQNLNHDAMYWYRQDPGQGLRLIYYSQIVNDFQKGDIAEGYSVSREKKESFPLTVTSAQKNPTAFYLCASSGRRAIEETQYFGPGTRLLVL.

This clonotype occurred many times. The V gene is TRBV12-3 or TRBV12-4, the J gene TRBJ2-2; either TRBD1 or TRBD2 may fit D (5 bases each). CDR3 length: 15 amino acids. Trimming left V 0 bases short and J 5 bases short, with 10 bases between. CDR3: CASSLAGVRTGELFF. In DNA, the CDR3 is TGTGCCAGCAGTTTAGCGGGGGTTAGGACCGGGGAGCTGTTTTTT.

This clonotype appeared a few times. The chain carries TRBV2 and TRBJ1-1; no clear D. CDR3 length equals 14 residues. Germline V gene data show CDR1 as SNHLY and CDR2 as FYNNEI. V was shortened by 3 bases and J by 0 bases, with 8 bases between the two germline ends. The CDR3 DNA follows: TGTGCCAGCAGTGATCTTGTCATGAACACTGAAGCTTTCTTT. Protein: CASSDLVMNTEAFF.

This clonotype was recorded at least ten times. CDR3: CSVAGQFFYEQYF. Here the CDR3 DNA reads TGCAGCGTTGCAGGGCAGTTCTTCTACGAGCAGTACTTC. This chain links TRBV29-1 with TRBJ2-7; D perhaps matches TRBD1 (5 bases). Germline V gives CDR1 SQVTM, CDR2 ANQGSEA. V was pared by 4 bases and J by 3 bases, with 13 bases between. The CDR3 runs 13 residues.

At least ten counts were recorded for this clonotype. The chain joins TRBV5-1 to TRBJ1-1, with 8 bases identical to TRBD1. The germline CDR1 and CDR2 sequences are SGHRS and YFSETQ. V shed 2 bases, J shed 1 base, and the junction held 4 bases outside the gene matches. This CDR3 has 15 amino acids. CDR3 DNA: TGCGCCAGCAGCTTACTACAGGGGGGGAACACTGAAGCTTTCTTT. This sequence encodes CASSLLQGGNTEAFF.

This clonotype was picked up one time. This chain connects TRBV11-2 to TRBJ2-1; 12 bases align to TRBD2. Germline V CDR1 and CDR2: SGHAT, FQNNGV. The CDR3 covers 17 residues. J was trimmed by 8 bases and V by 6 bases; bases with no gene match: 14. The CDR3 is CASSPTPTSGSVDEQFF. The CDR3 DNA is TGTGCCAGCAGTCCGACCCCGACTAGCGGGAGTGTCGATGAGCAGTTCTTC.

The chain recombines TRBV18 with TRBJ2-2; weak D call: TRBD1 (5 bases). CDR1 and CDR2 from the germline V gene are KGHSH and LQKENI. V dropped 2 bases and J dropped 0 bases, with 13 bases sitting between them. The CDR3 has 17 amino acids. CDR3 sequence (DNA): TGTGCCAGCTCACCAACAACAGGCAGAACGAACACCGGGGAGCTGTTTTTT. As protein: CASSPTTGRTNTGELFF.

This clonotype has at least ten counts. J is TRBJ1-1 and V is TRBV5-1; possibly TRBD1 for D (5 bases). Trimming shortened V by 2 bases and J by 3 bases, and 11 bases separated the two germline ends. This CDR3 has 14 residues. Germline V gives CDR1 SGHRS, CDR2 YFSETQ. This chain's CDR3 is CASSFDSGYTEAFF. The CDR3 nucleotides read TGCGCCAGCAGCTTCGACAGTGGGTACACTGAAGCTTTCTTT.

The sample holds a few counts of this clonotype. The CDR3 DNA reads TGTGCCAGCAGTTCCCCGCGGACAGGGGCTCGTGGCTATGGCTACACCTTC. Its translation: CASSSPRTGARGYGYTF. The chain has TRBV12-3 or TRBV12-4 and TRBJ1-2; 9 bases match TRBD1. V was pared by 4 bases and J by 4 bases, with 13 bases of the junction left unmatched. The CDR3 is 17 residues long.

This clonotype has a count of ten or more. The J gene is TRBJ1-3, the V gene TRBV10-3; 12 nucleotides agree with TRBD1. The germline gives CDR1 ENHRY, CDR2 SYGVKD. CDR3 length equals 17 residues. With V trimmed by 5 bases and J by 3 bases, 8 bases remained unmatched. CDR3 DNA: TGTGCCATCAGTTCTCCGGGACAGGGGGCGCTTGGAAACACCATATATTTT. Amino acid sequence: CAISSPGQGALGNTIYF.

This clonotype has just a few counts. V gene TRBV7-2 combines with J gene TRBJ2-2, with D possibly TRBD1 on 5 matching bases. The germline V gene has CDR1 SGHTA and CDR2 FQGNSA. The CDR3 has 17 amino acids. The ends were cut back, 4 bases at V and 4 bases at J, with 19 bases in the middle. The CDR3 DNA is TGTGCCAGCAGCTCCCGTCTCAGGGTTGTAGGCACCGGGGAGCTGTTTTTT. This translates into CASSSRLRVVGTGELFF.

V gene TRBV5-1 combines with J gene TRBJ2-5; D may be TRBD2 (6 bases). Germline V gene lookup returns CDR1 SGHRS and CDR2 YFSETQ. The CDR3 spans 14 residues. The V and J ends lost 7 bases and 2 bases respectively, with 15 bases between them. This chain's CDR3 is CASGRSPQQETQYF. CDR3 in DNA: TGCGCCAGCGGGAGGTCCCCACAGCAAGAGACCCAGTACTTC.

This chain uses TRBV7-6 with TRBJ1-3; a possible D gene is TRBD1 (5 bases). CDR3 size: 16 residues. V was shortened by 4 bases and J by 0 bases, with 13 bases between the two germline ends. Germline-derived CDR1 and CDR2 are SGHVS and FNYEAQ. The DNA for the CDR3 is TGTGCCAGCAGCTCGGGGCGGGGCCCCTCTGGAAACACCATATATTTT. It is translated as CASSSGRGPSGNTIYF.

This clonotype was recorded at least ten times. The chain employs TRBV5-1 and TRBJ2-2, with 7 nucleotides matching TRBD2. Germline V lookup: CDR1 SGHRS, CDR2 YFSETQ. V trimming: 1 base; J trimming: 5 bases; junction bases outside the gene matches: 5. The CDR3 consists of 15 residues. The CDR3 DNA reads as TGCGCCAGCAGCTTGCCGAGTAGCGGGACCGGGGAGCTGTTTTTT. Protein product: CASSLPSSGTGELFF.

At least ten counts were recorded for this clonotype. The chain joins TRBV12-3 or TRBV12-4 to TRBJ1-5; 9 positions agree with TRBD1. V was clipped by 6 bases and J by 5 bases; unmatched bases: 5. The CDR3 loop spans 14 amino acids. The CDR3 DNA reads TGTGCCAGCAGCCCCGACAGGGGGTATCAGCCCCAGCATTTT. It codes for CASSPDRGYQPQHF.

This chain connects TRBV10-3 to TRBJ2-1; TRBD2 might be the D (5 bases). Deletions cut 4 bases from V and 6 bases from J, with 25 bases between. CDR1 is ENHRY, CDR2 SYGVKD, per germline. The CDR3 length is 18 residues. The CDR3 reads CAISAYGGPGDSLNEQFF. As DNA, the CDR3 is TGTGCCATCAGTGCCTATGGTGGGCCCGGGGATAGCCTCAATGAGCAGTTCTTC.

This chain uses TRBV4-1 with TRBJ2-7, with a weak D call TRBD1 (6 bases). The length of the CDR3 is 14 residues. V dropped 6 bases and J dropped 2 bases, with 14 bases sitting between them. CDR1 is MGHRA and CDR2 is YSYEKL in the germline V gene. CDR3 sequence (DNA): TGCGCCAGCAGACAAAGGACAGAAGCCTACGAGCAGTACTTC. Amino acid sequence: CASRQRTEAYEQYF.

At least ten counts were recorded for this clonotype. The rearrangement links TRBV7-2 to TRBJ2-7; weak D call: TRBD2 (5 bases). The V end lost 1 base, the J end lost 6 bases, and 16 bases lay between the germline ends. This CDR3 spans 15 amino acids. Germline V lookup: CDR1 SGHTA, CDR2 FQGNSA. The CDR3 loop is CASSLVTSGKVEQYF. The CDR3 coding sequence is TGTGCCAGCAGCTTAGTAACTAGTGGGAAAGTCGAGCAGTACTTC.

This clonotype was counted ten times or more. This chain connects TRBV5-1 to TRBJ1-4; TRBD1 aligns across 9 bases. CDR3 length: 15 residues. The V and J ends lost 4 bases and 3 bases, in that order; junction bases with no gene match: 4. Germline values: CDR1 SGHRS, CDR2 YFSETQ. The chain's CDR3 is CASSAQGAANEKLFF. CDR3 bases: TGCGCCAGCAGCGCACAGGGGGCTGCTAATGAAAAACTGTTTTTT.

This clonotype appeared many times. J is TRBJ1-1 and V is TRBV3-1, with unresolved D. The CDR3 loop spans 16 amino acids. Germline V gene lookup returns CDR1 LGHDT and CDR2 YNNKEL (reference sequence). Trimming removed 1 base at V and 2 bases at J, with 14 bases between. The CDR3 is CASSQAQTSLNTEAFF. The DNA of the CDR3 is TGTGCCAGCAGCCAAGCCCAAACTTCATTAAACACTGAAGCTTTCTTT. Based on the CDR3 plus reference TRBV3-1 and TRBJ1-1, the full variable domain is DTAVSQTPKYLVTQMGNDKSIKCEQNLGHDTMYWYKQDSKKFLKIMFSYNNKELIINETVPNRFSPKSPDKAHLNLHINSLELGDSAVYFCASSQAQTSLNTEAFFGQGTRLTVV.

In its sample, this clonotype was seen many times. This rearrangement joins TRBV7-9 to TRBJ1-2; D unresolved. From germline, CDR1 is SEHNR and CDR2 FQNEAQ (reference sequence). V lost 0 bases, J lost 6 bases, and 8 bases lay in between. The CDR3 spans 13 residues. The CDR3 DNA sequence: TGTGCCAGCAGCTTAGCAGACACTGATGGCTACACCTTC. Its translation is CASSLADTDGYTF.

This clonotype was recorded at least ten times. The chain employs TRBV10-3 and TRBJ2-7, with 12 bases aligning to TRBD2. The CDR3 extends over 18 amino acids. V shed 4 bases, J shed 0 bases, and the junction held 10 bases outside the gene matches. CDR1 is ENHRY and CDR2 is SYGVKD in the germline V gene. The CDR3 here is CAISGRQTSGRISYEQYF. The CDR3 DNA sequence: TGTGCCATCAGTGGCCGGCAGACTAGCGGGAGAATCTCCTACGAGCAGTACTTC.

The V gene is TRBV7-9, the J gene TRBJ1-1; 8 bases align to TRBD1. With 3 bases clipped from V and 10 bases from J, the junction kept 10 bases outside the gene matches. From germline, CDR1 is SEHNR and CDR2 FQNEAQ (reference sequence). This CDR3 contains 14 residues. The CDR3 region is CASSFLGQGMGAFF. The CDR3 nucleotides are TGTGCCAGCAGCTTCCTCGGACAGGGTATGGGAGCTTTCTTT.